This T cell receptor beta chain comes out of a study of CXCR3-negative and CXCR3-positive naive CD8 T cells. Study-wide results and caveats: Hydrophobicity of TRB CDR3s was greater in CXCR3-positive naive cells than in CXCR3-negative naive cells.

Each TRB cDNA library was prepared by 5' RACE (with UMI labels). TCRdb re-called the 5' RACE reads; one entry per CDR3 protein, DNA not given. Reported are around 90,000 distinct CDR3 sequences; the ten largest clones contain 0.85% to 1.4%. Germline lookup yields CDR1 SQVTM and CDR2 ANQGSEA. This CDR3 has 14 residues. Of note for this clonotype: Its antigen remains unidentified.

The chain couples TRBV29-1 to TRBJ2-3. This clonotype was sampled from a human donor in good health. Some clones in this sample may be carry-over from other donors' samples. Sequencing used naive CXCR3- CD8+ T cells from blood. Subset noted: CD45RO-CCR7+CD27+CD95- naive CD8+ T cells lacking CXCR3 (TNR3-). The CDR3 region is CSVGEPENTDTQYF.